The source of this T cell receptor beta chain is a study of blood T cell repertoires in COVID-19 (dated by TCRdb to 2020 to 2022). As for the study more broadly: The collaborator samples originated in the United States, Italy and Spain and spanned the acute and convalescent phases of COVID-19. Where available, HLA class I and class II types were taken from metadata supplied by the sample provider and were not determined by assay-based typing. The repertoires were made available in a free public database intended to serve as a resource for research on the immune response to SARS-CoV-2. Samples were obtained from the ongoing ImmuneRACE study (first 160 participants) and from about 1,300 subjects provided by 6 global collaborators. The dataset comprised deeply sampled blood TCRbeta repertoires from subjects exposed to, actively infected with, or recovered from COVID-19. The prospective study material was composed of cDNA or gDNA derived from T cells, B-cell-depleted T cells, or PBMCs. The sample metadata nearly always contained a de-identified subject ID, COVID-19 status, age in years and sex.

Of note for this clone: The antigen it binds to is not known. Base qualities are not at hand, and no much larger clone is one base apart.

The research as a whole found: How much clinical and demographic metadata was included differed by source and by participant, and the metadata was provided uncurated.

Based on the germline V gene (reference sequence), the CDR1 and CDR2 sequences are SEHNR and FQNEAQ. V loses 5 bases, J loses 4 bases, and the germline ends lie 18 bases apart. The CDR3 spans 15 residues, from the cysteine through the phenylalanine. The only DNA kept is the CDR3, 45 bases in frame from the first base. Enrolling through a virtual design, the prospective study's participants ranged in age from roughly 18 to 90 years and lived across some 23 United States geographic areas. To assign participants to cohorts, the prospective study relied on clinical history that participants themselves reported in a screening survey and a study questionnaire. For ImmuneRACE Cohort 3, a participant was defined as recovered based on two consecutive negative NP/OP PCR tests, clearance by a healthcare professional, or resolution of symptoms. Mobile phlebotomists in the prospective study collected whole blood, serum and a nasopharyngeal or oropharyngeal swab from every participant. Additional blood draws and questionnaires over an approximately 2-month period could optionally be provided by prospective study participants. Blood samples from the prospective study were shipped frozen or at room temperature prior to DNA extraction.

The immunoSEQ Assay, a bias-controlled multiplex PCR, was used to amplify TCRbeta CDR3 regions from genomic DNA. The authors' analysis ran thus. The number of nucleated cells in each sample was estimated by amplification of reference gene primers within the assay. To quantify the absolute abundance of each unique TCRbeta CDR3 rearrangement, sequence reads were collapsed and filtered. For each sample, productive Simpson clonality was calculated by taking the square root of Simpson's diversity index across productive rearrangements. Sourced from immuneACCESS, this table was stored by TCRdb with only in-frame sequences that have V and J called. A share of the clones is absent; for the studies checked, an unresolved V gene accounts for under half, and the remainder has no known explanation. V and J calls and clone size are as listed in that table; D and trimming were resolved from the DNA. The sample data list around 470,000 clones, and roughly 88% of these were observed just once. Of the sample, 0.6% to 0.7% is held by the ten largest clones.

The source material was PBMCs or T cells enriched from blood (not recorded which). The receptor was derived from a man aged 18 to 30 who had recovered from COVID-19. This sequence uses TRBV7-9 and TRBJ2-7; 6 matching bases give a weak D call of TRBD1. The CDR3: CASSPPGQGKYEQYF. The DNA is TGTGCCAGCAGCCCCCCGGGCCAGGGGAAGTACGAGCAGTACTTC.